This T cell receptor (beta chain) comes out of a study of blood T cell repertoires in COVID-19 (TCRdb year 2020). Some background on the complete study: Samples covering the acute and convalescent phases of COVID-19 were provided by collaborators in the United States, Italy and Spain. The prospective study material was composed of cDNA or gDNA derived from T cells, B-cell-depleted T cells, or PBMCs. Deeply sampled blood TCRbeta repertoires from subjects exposed to, actively infected with, or recovered from COVID-19 were included in the dataset. The repertoires were released in a freely available public database intended as a resource for research on the immune response to SARS-CoV-2. The samples were drawn from two sources: the first 160 participants of the ongoing ImmuneRACE study, and 950 to 1,500 subjects contributed by 6 global collaborators. Sample metadata almost always included a de-identified subject ID, COVID-19 status, age in years and sex. Where HLA class I and class II types were available, the types were taken from metadata supplied by the sample provider, not from assay-based typing.

Enrolling through a virtual design, the prospective study's participants ranged in age from roughly 18 to 90 years and lived across about two dozen United States geographic areas. Cohort assignment in the prospective study relied on participant-reported clinical history from a screening survey and a study questionnaire. In the prospective study, whole blood, serum and a nasopharyngeal or oropharyngeal swab were collected from each participant by mobile phlebotomists. Over a roughly 2-month period, participants in the prospective study had the option of providing additional blood draws and questionnaires. Before DNA extraction, blood samples from the prospective study were shipped at room temperature or frozen. The germline V gene encodes CDR1 KGHDR and CDR2 SFDVKD. Counted from cysteine to phenylalanine, this CDR3 has 18 amino acids. Only the CDR3 region is kept as DNA, spanning 54 bases read in frame from base 1. From V the trimming removes 1 base and from J it removes 6 bases, while the gene matches leave 7 bases of the junction unaccounted for.

TCRbeta CDR3 regions were amplified from genomic DNA using the immunoSEQ Assay, a bias-controlled multiplex PCR. On the authors' methods: The number of nucleated cells in each sample was estimated by amplification of reference gene primers within the assay. To quantify the absolute abundance of each unique TCRbeta CDR3 rearrangement, sequence reads were collapsed and filtered. Productive Simpson clonality was computed per sample as the square root of Simpson's diversity index over productive rearrangements. The table comes from immuneACCESS by way of TCRdb, which keeps in-frame sequences with V and J called. Part of the clones is missing from these tables; in studies checked, under half for an unresolved V gene and the rest for unknown reasons. D and trimming were read from the DNA, whereas the V and J calls and clone size are those reported in that table. This sample lists approximately 250,000 clones; about nine tenths were detected once. Roughly 3.9% of the sample belongs to the ten largest clones.

In regard to this clone: This clone's antigen is unknown. No qualities accompany the bases; no much larger clone lies one base away.

The research as a whole found: The amount of clinical and demographic metadata varied by source and participant and was provided uncurated.

The sample taken for sequencing was PBMCs or T cells enriched from blood (not recorded which). The origin of this receptor is a woman aged 25 to 45 with acute COVID-19. Here the chain combines TRBV24-1 and TRBJ2-2, with TRBD2 matching 13 junction bases. The nucleotide sequence reads as follows: TGTGCCACCAGTGATTTAGGACTAGCGGGAGCTTATCCCGGGGAGCTGTTTTTT. Translated, it gives CATSDLGLAGAYPGELFF.